This TCR beta chain was profiled in a study of regulatory T cells in long-lasting Graves disease (dated by TCRdb to the early 2020s). Background on the whole study: Newly diagnosed Graves' disease patients had taken antithyroid drugs for less than 3 months. Patients with persistent Graves' disease were compared with patients with newly diagnosed Graves' disease using TCR sequencing and RNA sequencing of peripheral blood. The study took place in China and was registered as a clinical trial. A total of about 33 samples were covered by TCR sequencing, comprising some 13 persistent and 20 newly diagnosed Graves' disease patients. Points the paper makes about the study in general: Sequencing and analysis were restricted to the TCR beta chain. Compared with newly diagnosed patients, persistent Graves' disease patients had lower TCR Shannon entropy and fewer highly expanded clones, which suggests clonal expansion. More public clonotypes were shared among persistent patients (under 3,000) than among newly diagnosed patients (roughly 1,000). The study examined only peripheral blood because the primary lesion, thyroid tissue, could not be accessed. The authors acknowledged the small sample size as a limitation that may reduce accuracy. Preferential use of TRBV28, TRBJ1-2 and TRBJ2-5 was observed in persistent disease, whereas TRBV20-1 and TRBJ2-1 were favored in newly diagnosed disease.

This clonotype was observed a few times. The specificity of this receptor is unknown. No base-level quality is on record; no much larger clone is a single base apart. Reading the label with the study, this specimen's time point is: newly diagnosed GD, antithyroid drugs for less than 3 months. For both TCR sequencing and RNA sequencing, RNA was extracted from PBMCs in TRIzol. Graves' disease was diagnosed according to American Thyroid Association guidelines. Patients were recruited from an endocrinology department in Xi'an, China. Each patient gave approximately 9 milliliters of peripheral blood, collected in an EDTA anticoagulant tube. PBMCs were isolated by Ficoll Paque Plus density gradient separation without further T cell sorting. An Agilent 2100 Bioanalyzer and agarose gel were used to check RNA quality, and a NanoDrop 2000 was used to measure RNA concentration. The germline V gene gives CDR1 as SGHTA and CDR2 as FQGNSA. V is shortened by 5 bases, J by 9 bases, and the region joining them spans 14 bases. CDR3 length: 13 amino acids, cysteine to phenylalanine. The CDR3 DNA has 39 bases and is translated from base 1.

Library preparation used multiplex PCR. Reads for this sample came from an Illumina HiSeq 4000. CDR3 regions were amplified by Arm-PCR with iRepertoire HTBI primers to construct TCR beta libraries. PCR products were gel purified before sequencing. The authors' pipeline ran thus. Across samples, about 63 TRBV and 12 to 15 TRBJ segments were identified and used for gene usage analysis of CDR3 amino acid clonotypes. COPE and FqMerger were used to merge the filtered high-quality paired reads into contigs. BLAST was used to align contigs to IMGT TRBV, TRBD and TRBJ reference genes, with CDR3 defined following IMGT. Clonotypes above 0.1% frequency were classified as highly expanded clones. Shannon entropy was used to measure repertoire diversity, and the Gini coefficient was used to measure V-J evenness. A clonotype found in more than one individual was treated as public. Starting from the raw public reads, TCRdb applied fastp trimming at Q25, assembled clones with MiXCR and retained in-frame beta chains. Entries are consolidated by CDR3 protein sequence, retaining the most common genes and DNA. What appears here as the V and J calls and clone size reflects TCRdb's work, not the paper's. Counted in this sample were approximately 400,000 distinct CDR3 sequences; about 16% of them appeared once. The ten largest make up roughly a sixth of the sample.

The same data also went into a second study, on T cells in Graves' hyperthyroidism and ophthalmopathy. From that second study: A patient counted as having stable Graves' hyperthyroidism if no progression to ophthalmopathy occurred over 18 months of follow-up. Hyperthyroidism patients were aged 18 to 65 years and newly diagnosed, with disease duration of less than 2 months. Any patient with an uncontrolled infection, another autoimmune disease, pregnancy or lactation was excluded. Diagnoses relied on clinical symptoms, serum thyroxine and TRAb, thyroid ultrasound and orbital computed tomography. For the first round of RT-PCR on the TCR CDR3, the HTBI primer set was used together with the Qiagen OneStep RT-PCR kit. Most expanded thyroid clonotypes (frequency above 0.001) were also detected in blood, suggesting blood repertoires may reflect thyroid immune responses. In cross-validation, a model built on a 13 V-J signature told ophthalmopathy apart from stable hyperthyroidism with 87.88% sensitivity and 81% to 82% specificity, and in testing the same model reached 80%/75%. In validation, the model predicted progression to ophthalmopathy a median of 6.5 months before onset, with over 60% sensitivity and roughly 72% specificity. TCR V-J signatures able to tell the groups apart were searched for in a discovery cohort of some 97 patients, of whom more than 40 had Graves' ophthalmopathy and under 65 had stable Graves' hyperthyroidism. Whether ophthalmopathy could be predicted prospectively was tested in an independent validation cohort made up of roughly 20 hyperthyroidism patients plus 17 patients who later progressed to ophthalmopathy. The 95 to 100 discovery patients were divided at random into training and test sets in a 7:3 ratio. In about six Graves' hyperthyroidism patients, the study also compared T-cell repertoires from thyroid tissue with T-cell repertoires from blood. Following sampling, methimazole starting at 30 mg daily was given to hyperthyroidism patients, and high-dose intravenous methylprednisolone was given to ophthalmopathy patients. The libraries were constructed in a second round of multiplex PCR and then size-selected and purified. Paired-end sequencing of the libraries was performed with 100 bp reads on an Illumina HiSeq2000. SOAPnuke was used to process the raw data, removing reads that contained adapters or uncalled bases, had a mean Phred below 15, or lacked an exact match to the constant primer or identifier. COPE v1.2.5 was used to merge the high-quality paired reads, and each unique nucleotide sequence was defined as a clonotype. MiTCR v1.1 was used to align clonotypes to the IMGT TRBV, TRBD and TRBJ reference segments. The analysis was restricted to V-J combinations with a frequency above 0.0001, which together covered 99% to 99.2% of the repertoires. A TCS score was defined as the ratio of F50 (clonal expansion) to E x V (chaos), with BLOSUM62-based TCRdist applied between CDR3 peptides within each V-J. Welch's t-statistics and random forest reduced fewer than 550 V-J features to 13, which were used in a naive Bayes classifier (R e1071). No statistical method was used to fix the sample size in advance, and group allocation was not hidden from the investigators. The paper describes TCR Vbeta CDR3 sequencing of 135 peripheral blood samples, made up of 43 ophthalmopathy patients, some 76 hyperthyroidism patients and some 17 progressor patients.

This sequence was found in a woman in her 30s with Graves disease. Donor details come from another sample of the same person, matched by shared clones. Here the chain combines TRBV7-2 and TRBJ2-4; the D gene is perhaps TRBD2, on 6 matching bases. This material consisted of peripheral blood mononuclear cells (PBMCs), taken at new diagnosis, from a patient treated with antithyroid drugs. The sequenced DNA: TGTGCCAGCAGCCCATGGGGGGAGCCCATTCAGTACTTC. Its product reads: CASSPWGEPIQYF.